The rows below give T cell receptor beta chains drawn from one sample of a study of T cells in Graves' hyperthyroidism and ophthalmopathy. In TCRdb, the multiplex PCR reads were re-called with MiXCR into one record per CDR3 protein. This sample has approximately 330,000 distinct CDR3 sequences, with 15% to 20% found just once. Sequenced: blood. The receptors here all came from a woman in her 50s with Graves' hyperthyroidism. Both conserved end residues are trimmed from each CDR3. Each record gives: CDR3 length, V gene, J gene, clone size, CDR3 protein. Clone size appears in some rows only: once, few, many, or a class for an expanded clone.

cdr3_length: 12
v_call: TRBV12-3/TRBV12-4
j_call: TRBJ2-5
clone_size: few
cdr3_aa: ASARTGYRETQY

cdr3_length: 12
v_call: TRBV11-3
j_call: TRBJ2-3
clone_size: many
cdr3_aa: ASSPGGPVDTQY

cdr3_length: 11
v_call: TRBV15
j_call: TRBJ2-7
clone_size: NA
cdr3_aa: ATSRDIAREQY

cdr3_length: 13
v_call: TRBV28
j_call: TRBJ2-7
clone_size: many
cdr3_aa: ASSPRLAATYEQY

cdr3_length: 14
v_call: TRBV9
j_call: TRBJ2-2
clone_size: NA
cdr3_aa: ASSVGPSGPTGELF

cdr3_length: 13
v_call: TRBV9
j_call: TRBJ2-1
clone_size: NA
cdr3_aa: ASSVFPGEGYEQF

cdr3_length: 12
v_call: TRBV7-8
j_call: TRBJ2-2
clone_size: many
cdr3_aa: ASSSPTSSGELF

cdr3_length: 13
v_call: TRBV2
j_call: TRBJ2-5
clone_size: many
cdr3_aa: ASLGDSGGKETQY

cdr3_length: 13
v_call: TRBV6-1
j_call: TRBJ1-2
clone_size: few
cdr3_aa: ASRRINGQGHGYT

cdr3_length: 12
v_call: TRBV30
j_call: TRBJ1-5
clone_size: few
cdr3_aa: ASNQGNGNQPQH

cdr3_length: 12
v_call: TRBV20-1
j_call: TRBJ2-5
clone_size: many
cdr3_aa: SARPTGGRETQY

cdr3_length: 10
v_call: TRBV12-3/TRBV12-4
j_call: TRBJ1-6
clone_size: few
cdr3_aa: ASRKDNSPLH

cdr3_length: 12
v_call: TRBV3-1
j_call: TRBJ2-7
clone_size: many
cdr3_aa: ASSPRGPSYEQY

cdr3_length: 12
v_call: TRBV6-1
j_call: TRBJ2-1
clone_size: many
cdr3_aa: ASSEWRGKVEQF

cdr3_length: 13
v_call: TRBV28
j_call: TRBJ2-1
clone_size: many
cdr3_aa: ASLPGALSYNEQF

cdr3_length: 10
v_call: TRBV13
j_call: TRBJ2-1
clone_size: NA
cdr3_aa: ASSLGGSPPF

cdr3_length: 11
v_call: TRBV7-9
j_call: TRBJ1-2
clone_size: NA
cdr3_aa: ASRLTSDYGYT

cdr3_length: 12
v_call: TRBV2
j_call: TRBJ2-3
clone_size: once
cdr3_aa: ASKLAESTDTQY

cdr3_length: 12
v_call: TRBV5-8
j_call: TRBJ1-1
clone_size: few
cdr3_aa: ASSNQGIGTEAF

cdr3_length: 10
v_call: TRBV19
j_call: TRBJ1-5
clone_size: NA
cdr3_aa: ASSRAGLPQH

cdr3_length: 10
v_call: TRBV6-2/TRBV6-3
j_call: TRBJ2-1
clone_size: NA
cdr3_aa: ASSYESGEQF

cdr3_length: 10
v_call: TRBV15
j_call: TRBJ2-7
clone_size: few
cdr3_aa: ATSRDWHEQY

cdr3_length: 10
v_call: TRBV27
j_call: TRBJ2-2
clone_size: many
cdr3_aa: ASSPNIGELF

cdr3_length: 16
v_call: TRBV18
j_call: TRBJ2-7
clone_size: many
cdr3_aa: ASSPGTSGIPSSYEQY

cdr3_length: 11
v_call: TRBV28
j_call: TRBJ2-3
clone_size: NA
cdr3_aa: ASSSGFADTQY

cdr3_length: 14
v_call: TRBV6-4
j_call: TRBJ2-5
clone_size: NA
cdr3_aa: ASSDSPSGGSETQY

cdr3_length: 11
v_call: TRBV5-1
j_call: TRBJ2-1
clone_size: NA
cdr3_aa: ASSTGTSSEQF

cdr3_length: 10
v_call: TRBV18
j_call: TRBJ2-3
clone_size: many
cdr3_aa: ASSLLADTQY

cdr3_length: 13
v_call: TRBV5-1
j_call: TRBJ1-5
clone_size: few
cdr3_aa: ASSLEGGGDQPQH

cdr3_length: 11
v_call: TRBV3-1
j_call: TRBJ1-5
clone_size: NA
cdr3_aa: ASSQTSYQPQH

cdr3_length: 13
v_call: TRBV6-1
j_call: TRBJ2-2
clone_size: NA
cdr3_aa: ASSWDGPNTGELF

cdr3_length: 13
v_call: TRBV6-1
j_call: TRBJ1-6
clone_size: NA
cdr3_aa: ASRSGQGYNSPLH

cdr3_length: 12
v_call: TRBV6-1
j_call: TRBJ2-7
clone_size: NA
cdr3_aa: ASRDSGASYEQY

cdr3_length: 16
v_call: TRBV7-2
j_call: TRBJ2-3
clone_size: NA
cdr3_aa: ASNPSGGLPWGTDTQY

cdr3_length: 15
v_call: TRBV18
j_call: TRBJ2-6
clone_size: few
cdr3_aa: ASSQDGRVAGANVLT

cdr3_length: 13
v_call: TRBV5-1
j_call: TRBJ2-7
clone_size: many
cdr3_aa: ASSLEDRATYEQY

cdr3_length: 8
v_call: TRBV29-1
j_call: TRBJ1-2
clone_size: few
cdr3_aa: SVGQYGYT

cdr3_length: 14
v_call: TRBV4-1
j_call: TRBJ1-4
clone_size: NA
cdr3_aa: ASSLQGTVINEKLF

cdr3_length: 11
v_call: TRBV20-1
j_call: TRBJ2-5
clone_size: NA
cdr3_aa: SARIGGPETQY

cdr3_length: 11
v_call: TRBV7-9
j_call: TRBJ1-1
clone_size: few
cdr3_aa: ASSLAGGAEAF

cdr3_length: 14
v_call: TRBV2
j_call: TRBJ2-5
clone_size: many
cdr3_aa: ASSEGASGGEETQY

cdr3_length: 13
v_call: TRBV7-9
j_call: TRBJ1-1
clone_size: many
cdr3_aa: ASSLVLGWGTEAF

cdr3_length: 9
v_call: TRBV12-3/TRBV12-4
j_call: TRBJ2-1
clone_size: NA
cdr3_aa: ASSYGAEQF

cdr3_length: 13
v_call: TRBV5-8
j_call: TRBJ1-2
clone_size: many
cdr3_aa: ASSFTGSPNYGYT

cdr3_length: 13
v_call: TRBV18
j_call: TRBJ2-3
clone_size: many
cdr3_aa: ASHQWDRGADTQY

cdr3_length: 17
v_call: TRBV6-1
j_call: TRBJ2-2
clone_size: NA
cdr3_aa: ASSPLRSGGAWNTGELF

cdr3_length: 16
v_call: TRBV28
j_call: TRBJ2-1
clone_size: few
cdr3_aa: ASSPRPVVRGSYNEQF

cdr3_length: 14
v_call: TRBV4-2
j_call: TRBJ2-1
clone_size: NA
cdr3_aa: ASSRTDSSSYNEQF

cdr3_length: 16
v_call: TRBV5-1
j_call: TRBJ2-1
clone_size: many
cdr3_aa: ASSLELAGGFSYNEQF

cdr3_length: 12
v_call: TRBV5-8
j_call: TRBJ1-5
clone_size: many
cdr3_aa: ASSLTGRVDPQH

cdr3_length: 10
v_call: TRBV6-1
j_call: TRBJ2-5
clone_size: NA
cdr3_aa: ASSHLRETQY

cdr3_length: 13
v_call: TRBV6-1
j_call: TRBJ2-1
clone_size: many
cdr3_aa: ASSENPAGVNEQF

cdr3_length: 11
v_call: TRBV12-3/TRBV12-4
j_call: TRBJ1-1
clone_size: NA
cdr3_aa: ASSTGVPTEAF